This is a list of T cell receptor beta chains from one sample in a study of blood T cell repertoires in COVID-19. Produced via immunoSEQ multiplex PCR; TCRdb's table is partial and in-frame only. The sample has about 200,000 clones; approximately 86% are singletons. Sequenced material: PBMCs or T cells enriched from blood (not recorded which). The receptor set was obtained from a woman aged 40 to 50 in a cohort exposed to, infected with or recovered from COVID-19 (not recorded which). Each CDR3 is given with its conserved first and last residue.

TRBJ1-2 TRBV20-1 CSDKYRGGYTF
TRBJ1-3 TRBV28 CASSFGQGYGNTIYF
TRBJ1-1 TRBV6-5 CASSSSDLTDSSEAFF
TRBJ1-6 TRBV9 CASSAVPGGGSPLHF
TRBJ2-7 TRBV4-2 CASSQKDLAGTYEQYF
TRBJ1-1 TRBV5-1 CASSSGQGAPHTEAFF
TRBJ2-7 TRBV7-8 CASSISQGAYEQYF
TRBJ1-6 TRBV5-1 CASSGDRAGNSPLHF
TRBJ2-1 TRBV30 CAWRGLAGGQGNEQFF
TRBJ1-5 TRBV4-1 CASSQEWTGVGPQHF
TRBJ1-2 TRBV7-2 CASSSRSNYGYTF
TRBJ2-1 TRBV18 CASSPERTGGNEQFF
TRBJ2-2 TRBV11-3 CASSSAGNTGELFF